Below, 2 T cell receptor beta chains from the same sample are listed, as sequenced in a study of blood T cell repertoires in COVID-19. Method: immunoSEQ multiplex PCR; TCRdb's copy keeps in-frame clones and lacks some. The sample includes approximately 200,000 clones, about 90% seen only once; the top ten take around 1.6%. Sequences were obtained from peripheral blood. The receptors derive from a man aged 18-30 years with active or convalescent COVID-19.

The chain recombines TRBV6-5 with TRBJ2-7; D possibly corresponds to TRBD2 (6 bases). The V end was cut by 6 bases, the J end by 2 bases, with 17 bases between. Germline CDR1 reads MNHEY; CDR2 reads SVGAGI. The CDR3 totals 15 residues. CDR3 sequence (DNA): TGTGCCAGCAGCCCCGGCGGCGGAGGGACCTACGAGCAGTACTTC. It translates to CASSPGGGGTYEQYF.

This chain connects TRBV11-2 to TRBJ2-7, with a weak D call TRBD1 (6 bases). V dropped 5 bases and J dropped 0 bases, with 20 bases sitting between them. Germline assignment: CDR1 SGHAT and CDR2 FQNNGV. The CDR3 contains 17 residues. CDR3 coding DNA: TGTGCCAGCAGCCCATGGACAGAACTAACCCCCTCCTACGAGCAGTACTTC. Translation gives CASSPWTELTPSYEQYF.